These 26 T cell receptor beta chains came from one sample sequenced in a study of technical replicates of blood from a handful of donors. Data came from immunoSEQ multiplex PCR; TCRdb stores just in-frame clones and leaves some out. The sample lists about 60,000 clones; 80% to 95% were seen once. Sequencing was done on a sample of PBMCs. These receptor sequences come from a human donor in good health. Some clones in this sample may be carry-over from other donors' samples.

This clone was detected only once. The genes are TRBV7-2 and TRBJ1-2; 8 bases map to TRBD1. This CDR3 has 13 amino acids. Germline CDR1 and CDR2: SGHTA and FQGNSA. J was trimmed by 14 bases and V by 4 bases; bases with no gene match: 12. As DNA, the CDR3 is TGTGCCAGCAGCTCCCGGGACAGGATAGCAAGAACCTTC. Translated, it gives CASSSRDRIARTF.

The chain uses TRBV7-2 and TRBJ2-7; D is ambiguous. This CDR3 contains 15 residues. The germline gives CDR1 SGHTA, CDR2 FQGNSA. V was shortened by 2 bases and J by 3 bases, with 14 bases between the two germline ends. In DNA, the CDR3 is TGTGCCAGCAGCTTATTTTCCCTCCCCGGCTACGAGCAGTACTTC. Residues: CASSLFSLPGYEQYF.

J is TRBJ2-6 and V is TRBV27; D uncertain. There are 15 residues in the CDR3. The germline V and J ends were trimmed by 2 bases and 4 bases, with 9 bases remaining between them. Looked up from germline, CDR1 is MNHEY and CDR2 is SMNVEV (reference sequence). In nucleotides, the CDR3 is TGTGCCAGCAGTTTAATTTCCCCGGGGGCCAACGTCCTGACTTTC. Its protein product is CASSLISPGANVLTF.

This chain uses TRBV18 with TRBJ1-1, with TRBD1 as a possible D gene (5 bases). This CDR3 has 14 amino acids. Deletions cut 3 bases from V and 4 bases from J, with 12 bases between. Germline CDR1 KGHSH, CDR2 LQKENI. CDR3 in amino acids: CASSPSREGTEAFF. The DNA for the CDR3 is TGTGCCAGCTCACCGAGCAGGGAGGGCACTGAAGCTTTCTTT. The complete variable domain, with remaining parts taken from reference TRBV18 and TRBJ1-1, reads NAGVMQNPRHLVRRRGQEARLRCSPMKGHSHVYWYRQLPEEGLKFMVYLQKENIIDESGMPKERFSAEFPKEGPSILRIQQVVRGDSAAYFCASSPSREGTEAFFGQGTRLTVV.

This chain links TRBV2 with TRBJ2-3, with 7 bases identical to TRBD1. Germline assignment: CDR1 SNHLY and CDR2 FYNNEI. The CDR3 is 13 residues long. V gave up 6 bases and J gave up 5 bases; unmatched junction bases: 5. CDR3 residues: CASRRGLGDTQYF. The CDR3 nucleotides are TGTGCCAGCAGGAGGGGGCTTGGAGATACGCAGTATTTT.

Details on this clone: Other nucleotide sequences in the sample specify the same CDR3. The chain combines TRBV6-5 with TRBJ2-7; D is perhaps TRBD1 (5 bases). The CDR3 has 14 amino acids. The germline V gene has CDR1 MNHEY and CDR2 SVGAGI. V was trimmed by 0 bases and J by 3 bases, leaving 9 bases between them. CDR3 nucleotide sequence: TGTGCCAGCAGTTACTCCACAGGATTCTACGAGCAGTACTTC. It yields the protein CASSYSTGFYEQYF.

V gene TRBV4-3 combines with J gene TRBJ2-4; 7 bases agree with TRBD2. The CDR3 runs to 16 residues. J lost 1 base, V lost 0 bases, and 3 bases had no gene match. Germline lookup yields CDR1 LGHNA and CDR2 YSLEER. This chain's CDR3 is CASSQDHGGAKNIQYF. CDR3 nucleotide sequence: TGCGCCAGCAGCCAAGATCACGGGGGGGCCAAAAACATTCAGTACTTC.

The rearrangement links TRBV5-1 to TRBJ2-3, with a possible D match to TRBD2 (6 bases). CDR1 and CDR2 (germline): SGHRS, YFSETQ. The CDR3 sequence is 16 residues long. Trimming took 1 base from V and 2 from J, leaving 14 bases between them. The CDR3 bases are TGCGCCAGCAGCTTGTTGGCTAGCGCGTCCACAGATACGCAGTATTTT. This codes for CASSLLASASTDTQYF.

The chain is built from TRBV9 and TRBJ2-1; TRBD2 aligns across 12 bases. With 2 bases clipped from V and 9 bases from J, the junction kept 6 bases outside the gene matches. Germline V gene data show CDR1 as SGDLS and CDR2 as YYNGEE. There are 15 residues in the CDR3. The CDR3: CASSVLAGGLPEQFF. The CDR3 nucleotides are TGTGCCAGCAGCGTCCTAGCGGGGGGGCTACCTGAGCAGTTCTTC. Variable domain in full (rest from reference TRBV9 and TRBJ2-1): DSGVTQTPKHLITATGQRVTLRCSPRSGDLSVYWYQQSLDQGLQFLIQYYNGEERAKGNILERFSAQQFPDLHSELNLSSLELGDSALYFCASSVLAGGLPEQFFGPGTRLTVL.

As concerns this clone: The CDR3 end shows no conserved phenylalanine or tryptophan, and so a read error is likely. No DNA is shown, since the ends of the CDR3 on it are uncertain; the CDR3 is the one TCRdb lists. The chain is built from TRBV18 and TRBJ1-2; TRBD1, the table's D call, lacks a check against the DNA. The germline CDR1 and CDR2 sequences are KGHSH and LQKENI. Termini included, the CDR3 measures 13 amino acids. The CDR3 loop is CASSPLKTGPISI.

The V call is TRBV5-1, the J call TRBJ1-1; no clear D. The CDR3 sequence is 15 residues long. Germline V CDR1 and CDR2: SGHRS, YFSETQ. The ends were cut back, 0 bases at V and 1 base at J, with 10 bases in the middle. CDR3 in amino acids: CASSLAVTTNTEAFF. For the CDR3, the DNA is TGCGCCAGCAGCTTGGCCGTGACAACGAACACTGAAGCTTTCTTT. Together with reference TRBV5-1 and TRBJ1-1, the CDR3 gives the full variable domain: KAGVTQTPRYLIKTRGQQVTLSCSPISGHRSVSWYQQTPGQGLQFLFEYFSETQRNKGNFPGRFSGRQFSNSRSEMNVSTLELGDSALYLCASSLAVTTNTEAFFGQGTRLTVV.

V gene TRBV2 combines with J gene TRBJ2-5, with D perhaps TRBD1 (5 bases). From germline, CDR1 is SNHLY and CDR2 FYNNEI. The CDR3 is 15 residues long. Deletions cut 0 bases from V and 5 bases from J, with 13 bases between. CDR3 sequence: CASSEALQGVETQYF. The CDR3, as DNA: TGTGCCAGCAGTGAAGCGCTTCAAGGGGTCGAGACCCAGTACTTC.

DNA of the CDR3: TGTGCCAGCAGATTACAGGGGGCCGTACCCTCCTACGAGCAGTACTTC. Protein: CASRLQGAVPSYEQYF. The rearrangement joins TRBV7-8 to TRBJ2-7; 9 bases align to TRBD1. V shed 6 bases and J 0 bases; nucleotides not matched to a gene: 9. The CDR3 consists of 16 residues. CDR1 is SGHVS, CDR2 FQNEAQ, per germline. Drawing the rest from reference TRBV7-8 and TRBJ2-7, the complete variable domain is GAGVSQSPRYKVAKRGQDVALRCDPISGHVSLFWYQQALGQGPEFLTYFQNEAQLDKSGLPSDRFFAERPEGSVSTLKIQRTQQEDSAVYLCASRLQGAVPSYEQYFGPGTRLTVT.

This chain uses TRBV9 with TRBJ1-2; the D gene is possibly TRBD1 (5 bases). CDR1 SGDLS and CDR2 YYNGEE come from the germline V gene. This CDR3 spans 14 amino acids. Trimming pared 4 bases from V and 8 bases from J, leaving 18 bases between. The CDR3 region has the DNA TGTGCCAGCAGCAGAGGGACGGGGGAAAGAGGCTACACCTTC. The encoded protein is CASSRGTGERGYTF.

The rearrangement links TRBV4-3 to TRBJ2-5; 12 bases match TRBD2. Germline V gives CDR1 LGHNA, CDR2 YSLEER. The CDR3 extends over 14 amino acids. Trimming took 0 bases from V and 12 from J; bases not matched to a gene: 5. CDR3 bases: TGCGCCAGCAGCCAAGAGACTAGCGGGAGAGATAAGTACTTC. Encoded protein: CASSQETSGRDKYF.

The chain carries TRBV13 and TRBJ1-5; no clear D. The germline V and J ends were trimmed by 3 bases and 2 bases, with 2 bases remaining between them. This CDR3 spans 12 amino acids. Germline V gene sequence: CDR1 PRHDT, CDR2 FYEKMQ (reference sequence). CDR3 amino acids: CASSFGNQPQHF. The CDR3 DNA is TGTGCCAGCAGCTTCGGCAATCAGCCCCAGCATTTT.

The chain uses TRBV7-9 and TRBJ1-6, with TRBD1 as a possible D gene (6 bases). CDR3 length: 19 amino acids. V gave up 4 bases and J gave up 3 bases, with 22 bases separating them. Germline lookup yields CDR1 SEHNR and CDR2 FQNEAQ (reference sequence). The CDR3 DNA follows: TGTGCCAGCAGCTCGAGCTTACAGGACAGCGGCGACTATAATTCACCCCTCCACTTT. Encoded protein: CASSSSLQDSGDYNSPLHF.

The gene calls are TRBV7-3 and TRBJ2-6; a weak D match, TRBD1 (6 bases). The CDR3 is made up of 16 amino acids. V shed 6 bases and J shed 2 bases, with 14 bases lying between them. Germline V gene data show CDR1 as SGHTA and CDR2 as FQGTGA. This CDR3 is CASSFVGGAGANVLTF. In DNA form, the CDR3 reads TGTGCCAGCAGTTTTGTTGGGGGCGCTGGGGCCAACGTCCTGACTTTC. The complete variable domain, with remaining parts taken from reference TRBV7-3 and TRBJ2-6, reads GAGVSQTPSNKVTEKGKYVELRCDPISGHTALYWYRQSLGQGPEFLIYFQGTGAADDSGLPNDRFFAVRPEGSVSTLKIQRTERGDSAVYLCASSFVGGAGANVLTFGAGSRLTVL.

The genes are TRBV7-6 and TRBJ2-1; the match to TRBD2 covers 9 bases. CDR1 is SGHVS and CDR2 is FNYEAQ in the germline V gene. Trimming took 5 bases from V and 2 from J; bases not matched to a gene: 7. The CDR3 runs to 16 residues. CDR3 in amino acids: CASSGGTSRAYNEQFF. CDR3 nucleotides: TGTGCCAGCAGCGGGGGGACTAGCAGAGCCTACAATGAGCAGTTCTTC. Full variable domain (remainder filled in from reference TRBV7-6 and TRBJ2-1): GAGVSQSPRYKVTKRGQDVALRCDPISGHVSLYWYRQALGQGPEFLTYFNYEAQQDKSGLPNDRFSAERPEGSISTLTIQRTEQRDSAMYRCASSGGTSRAYNEQFFGPGTRLTVL.

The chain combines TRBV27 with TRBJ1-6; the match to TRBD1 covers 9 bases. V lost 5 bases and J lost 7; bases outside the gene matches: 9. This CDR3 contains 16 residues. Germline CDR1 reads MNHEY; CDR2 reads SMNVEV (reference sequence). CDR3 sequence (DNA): TGTGCCAGCAGTCGGGACAGGGTTTTAACAAATTCACCCCTCCACTTT. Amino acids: CASSRDRVLTNSPLHF.

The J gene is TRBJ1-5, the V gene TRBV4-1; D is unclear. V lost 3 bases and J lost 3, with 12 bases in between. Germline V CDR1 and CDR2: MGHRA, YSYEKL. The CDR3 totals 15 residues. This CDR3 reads CASSQSVLFNQPQHF. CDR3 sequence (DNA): TGCGCCAGCAGCCAGTCGGTCCTCTTCAATCAGCCCCAGCATTTT.

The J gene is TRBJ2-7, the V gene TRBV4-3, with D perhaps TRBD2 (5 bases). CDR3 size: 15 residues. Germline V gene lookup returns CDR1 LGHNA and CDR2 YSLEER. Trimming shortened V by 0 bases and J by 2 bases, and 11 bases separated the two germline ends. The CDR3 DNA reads TGCGCCAGCAGCCAAGATGGCCGGGGAACCTACGAGCAGTACTTC. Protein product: CASSQDGRGTYEQYF.

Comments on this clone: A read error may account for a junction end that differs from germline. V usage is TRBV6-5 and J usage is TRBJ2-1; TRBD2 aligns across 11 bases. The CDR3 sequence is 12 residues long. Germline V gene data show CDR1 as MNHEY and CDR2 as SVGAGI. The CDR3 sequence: CASINSGGAAVF. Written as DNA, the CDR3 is TGTGCCAGCATCAATAGCGGGGGGGCCGCCGTCTTC.

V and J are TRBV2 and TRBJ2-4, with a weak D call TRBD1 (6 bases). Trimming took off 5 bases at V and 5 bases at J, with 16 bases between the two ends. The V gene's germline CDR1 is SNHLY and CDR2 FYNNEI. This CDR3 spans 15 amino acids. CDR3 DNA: TGTGCCAGCAGTCCTAGACAGGTCCCCCAAAACATTCAGTACTTC. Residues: CASSPRQVPQNIQYF.

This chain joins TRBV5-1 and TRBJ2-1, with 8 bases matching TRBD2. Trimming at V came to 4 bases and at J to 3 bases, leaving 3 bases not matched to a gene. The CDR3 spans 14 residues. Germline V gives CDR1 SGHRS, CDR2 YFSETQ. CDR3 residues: CASSTGLVYNEQFF. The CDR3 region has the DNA TGCGCCAGCAGCACGGGACTAGTCTACAATGAGCAGTTCTTC.

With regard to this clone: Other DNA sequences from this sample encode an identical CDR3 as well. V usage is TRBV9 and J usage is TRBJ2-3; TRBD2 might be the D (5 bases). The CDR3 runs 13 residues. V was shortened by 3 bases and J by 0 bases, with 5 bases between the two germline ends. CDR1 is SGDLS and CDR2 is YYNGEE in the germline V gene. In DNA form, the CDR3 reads TGTGCCAGCAGCGCGGGAAGCACAGATACGCAGTATTTT. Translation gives CASSAGSTDTQYF.